These 29 T cell receptor beta chains share one sample of origin, sequenced in a study of cytomegalovirus exposure and HLA in healthy donors. PCR used 60 Vbeta primers and 13 Jbeta primers. Here immunoSEQ multiplex PCR was the method, and the copy in TCRdb shows in-frame clones only, minus some. The sample has about 110,000 clones, 70% to 75% seen once. Sequenced: PBMCs. These receptors were obtained from a female donor in good health and CMV-seronegative.

Only a few counts were recorded for this clone. The chain combines TRBV5-1 with TRBJ2-1; 9 bases are shared with TRBD1. Germline CDR1 reads SGHRS; CDR2 reads YFSETQ. Trimming took 4 bases from V and 2 from J; bases not matched to a gene: 4. The CDR3 length is 15 residues. The CDR3, as DNA: TGCGCCAGCAGCAGGGACAGGGCGCCCTACAATGAGCAGTTCTTC. It translates to CASSRDRAPYNEQFF.

J is TRBJ2-5 and V is TRBV10-2, with TRBD2 identical over 10 bases. The CDR3 length is 16 residues. Trimming at V came to 3 bases and at J to 11 bases, leaving 15 bases not matched to a gene. Germline V gene lookup returns CDR1 WSHSY and CDR2 SAAADI. The CDR3 nucleotides read TGCGCCAGCAGTGATATAGCGGGAGGCCCGGCGAGGGAGCAGTACTTC. Amino acid sequence: CASSDIAGGPAREQYF.

The chain joins TRBV27 to TRBJ2-7; 9 bases align to TRBD2. V gave up 8 bases and J gave up 2 bases; unmatched junction bases: 7. The CDR3 is made up of 14 amino acids. Germline CDR1 MNHEY, CDR2 SMNVEV (reference sequence). The CDR3 loop is CASRRLADPYEQYF. In nucleotides, the CDR3 is TGTGCCAGCCGCCGACTAGCGGACCCCTACGAGCAGTACTTC.

The rearrangement uses TRBV7-8 and TRBJ1-1; maybe TRBD1 (6 bases). The V gene lost 5 bases and the J gene lost 1 base, with 11 bases spanning the gap. Germline CDR1 is SGHVS and CDR2 is FQNEAQ. This CDR3 region has 14 residues. DNA of the CDR3: TGTGCCAGCAGCCGACAGGCCGCGAACACTGAAGCTTTCTTT. It specifies CASSRQAANTEAFF.

The CDR3 loop reads CASSGNPGLATYEQYF. CDR3 nucleotide sequence: TGTGCCAGCAGCGGAAACCCGGGACTAGCGACGTACGAGCAGTACTTC. This chain uses TRBV9 with TRBJ2-7, with TRBD2 matching over 10 bases. Germline trimming cut 3 bases from V and 4 bases from J; bases unmatched to any gene: 10. The CDR3 sequence is 16 residues long. Germline CDR1 is SGDLS and CDR2 is YYNGEE.

The V call is TRBV19, the J call TRBJ2-2; 8 bases line up with TRBD1. Germline V lookup: CDR1 LNHDA, CDR2 SQIVND (reference sequence). V trimming: 3 bases; J trimming: 5 bases; junction bases outside the gene matches: 5. This CDR3 is built from 15 residues. The CDR3 region has the DNA TGTGCCAGTAGTATCAGGACAGGGAGGACCGGGGAGCTGTTTTTT. Translating it yields CASSIRTGRTGELFF.

V usage is TRBV7-9 and J usage is TRBJ1-3; D is ambiguous. CDR3 size: 14 residues. CDR1 and CDR2 from the germline V gene are SEHNR and FQNEAQ (reference sequence). V lost 3 bases and J 5 bases, leaving 11 bases between the germline ends. This chain's CDR3 is CASSFGTSRNTIYF. In DNA form, the CDR3 reads TGTGCCAGCAGCTTCGGTACCTCCCGAAACACCATATATTTT. Together with reference TRBV7-9 and TRBJ1-3, the CDR3 gives the full variable domain: DTGVSQNPRHKITKRGQNVTFRCDPISEHNRLYWYRQTLGQGPEFLTYFQNEAQLEKSRLLSDRFSAERPKGSFSTLEIQRTEQGDSAMYLCASSFGTSRNTIYFGEGSWLTVV.

The chain couples TRBV6-4 to TRBJ2-1; D is possibly TRBD2 (6 bases). The CDR3 extends over 15 amino acids. Germline V gives CDR1 MRHNA, CDR2 SNTAGT. V gave up 3 bases and J gave up 2 bases, with 11 bases separating them. CDR3: CASSEQRATYNEQFF. The DNA of the CDR3 is TGTGCCAGCAGTGAACAGCGGGCCACCTACAATGAGCAGTTCTTC.

The CDR3 sequence: CASSRSAGQSTGNTIYF. The CDR3 nucleotides are TGTGCCAGCAGTCGATCGGCAGGGCAAAGTACTGGAAACACCATATATTTT. This chain joins TRBV27 and TRBJ1-3; a weak D match, TRBD1 (5 bases). The V gene's germline CDR1 is MNHEY and CDR2 SMNVEV (reference sequence). The CDR3 covers 17 residues. V was shortened by 5 bases and J by 2 bases, with 19 bases between the two germline ends.

The chain combines TRBV6-1 with TRBJ1-5; D may be TRBD1 (5 bases). The CDR3 totals 15 residues. CDR1 and CDR2 (germline): MNHNS, SASEGT. The V end was cut by 6 bases, the J end by 3 bases, with 15 bases between. This CDR3 reads CASSDTGLFNQPQHF. In nucleotides, the CDR3 is TGTGCCAGCAGCGATACAGGTCTTTTCAATCAGCCCCAGCATTTT.

V usage is TRBV5-1 and J usage is TRBJ2-7; D is possibly TRBD2 (5 bases). The CDR3 contains 12 residues. Germline V gene sequence: CDR1 SGHRS, CDR2 YFSETQ. Between the trimmed V and J ends, which lost 3 bases and 2 bases, there was a span of 6 bases. Here the CDR3 DNA reads TGCGCCAGCAGCTCCGGGACCTACGAGCAGTACTTC. Translation gives CASSSGTYEQYF.

The J gene is TRBJ2-2, the V gene TRBV7-6; D uncertain. V lost 2 bases and J 1 base, leaving 11 bases between the germline ends. Germline-derived CDR1 and CDR2 are SGHVS and FNYEAQ. CDR3 length: 16 amino acids. The DNA of the CDR3 is TGTGCCAGCAGCTTAAACGCCAACTTGAACACCGGGGAGCTGTTTTTT. Its translation is CASSLNANLNTGELFF.

This chain connects TRBV7-9 to TRBJ2-5, with 10 bases matching TRBD2. Germline loops: CDR1 SEHNR, CDR2 FQNEAQ (reference sequence). V was pared by 6 bases and J by 3 bases, with 7 bases of the junction left unmatched. This CDR3 has 15 amino acids. Here the CDR3 DNA reads TGTGCCAGCAGATTCGGGACTAGCGTAAAAGAGACCCAGTACTTC. It encodes CASRFGTSVKETQYF.

The chain links TRBV9 to TRBJ2-2; tentatively, D is TRBD2 (6 bases). Trimming cost V 5 bases and J 2 bases, with 10 bases left between them. The CDR3 totals 14 residues. CDR1 is SGDLS and CDR2 is YYNGEE in the germline V gene. The CDR3: CASRSSGNTGELFF. The CDR3, as DNA: TGTGCCAGCAGGAGTAGCGGTAACACCGGGGAGCTGTTTTTT. Full variable domain (outside the CDR3, taken from reference TRBV9 and TRBJ2-2): DSGVTQTPKHLITATGQRVTLRCSPRSGDLSVYWYQQSLDQGLQFLIQYYNGEERAKGNILERFSAQQFPDLHSELNLSSLELGDSALYFCASRSSGNTGELFFGEGSRLTVL.

The V gene is TRBV27, the J gene TRBJ1-1, with unresolved D. The length of the CDR3 is 13 residues. V was clipped by 5 bases and J by 3 bases, with 10 bases between them. The germline CDR1 and CDR2 sequences are MNHEY and SMNVEV (reference sequence). The CDR3 region is CASSARGDTEAFF. CDR3 coding DNA: TGTGCCAGCAGTGCCCGAGGTGACACTGAAGCTTTCTTT.

The chain is built from TRBV30 and TRBJ2-3, with D uncertain. The CDR3 covers 12 residues. The V gene's germline CDR1 is GTSNPN and CDR2 SVGIG (reference sequence). Trimming pared 2 bases from V and 2 bases from J, leaving 5 bases between. The CDR3 here is CAWSSYTDTQYF. CDR3 DNA: TGTGCCTGGAGTTCGTACACAGATACGCAGTATTTT.

The V gene is TRBV19, the J gene TRBJ1-2; 8 bases are a match to TRBD1. The V and J ends lost 5 bases and 5 bases, in that order; junction bases with no gene match: 10. The CDR3 covers 15 residues. Germline V gene sequence: CDR1 LNHDA, CDR2 SQIVND (reference sequence). CDR3 nucleotides: TGTGCCAGTAGTTCCGGACAGGGTGGGAATTATGGCTACACCTTC. This sequence encodes CASSSGQGGNYGYTF.

This clone showed up just a few times. The rearrangement links TRBV19 to TRBJ1-4; possible D gene TRBD1, 5 bases. Germline V lookup: CDR1 LNHDA, CDR2 SQIVND (reference sequence). Trimming removed 3 bases from V and 8 bases from J, with 13 bases in between. The CDR3 is 14 residues long. The DNA for the CDR3 is TGTGCCAGTAGTATCCGACGGGGGAGGGAAAAACTGTTTTTT. This encodes CASSIRRGREKLFF.

The rearrangement links TRBV11-2 to TRBJ1-5; the D gene is possibly TRBD1 (5 bases). The ends were cut back, 5 bases at V and 9 bases at J, with 14 bases in the middle. CDR3 length: 13 amino acids. Germline V lookup: CDR1 SGHAT, CDR2 FQNNGV. In DNA, the CDR3 is TGTGCCAGCAGCGCGGAGGAGGGACGGCCCCAGCATTTT. Its protein is CASSAEEGRPQHF. Drawing the rest from reference TRBV11-2 and TRBJ1-5, the complete variable domain is EAGVAQSPRYKIIEKRQSVAFWCNPISGHATLYWYQQILGQGPKLLIQFQNNGVVDDSQLPKDRFSAERLKGVDSTLKIQPAKLEDSAVYLCASSAEEGRPQHFGDGTRLSIL.

The genes are TRBV29-1 and TRBJ2-6; 7 bases agree with TRBD2. This CDR3 has 17 amino acids. CDR1 is SQVTM and CDR2 is ANQGSEA in the germline V gene. V lost 5 bases and J lost 1; bases outside the gene matches: 11. The DNA of the CDR3 is TGCAGCGTTCTCGGGGAGGGCCCAGGTTCTGGGGCCAACGTCCTGACTTTC. This encodes CSVLGEGPGSGANVLTF.

The CDR3 region has the DNA TGTGCCAGTAGTATTCCGGCGGGAGCCAAAAACATTCAGTACTTC. This encodes CASSIPAGAKNIQYF. V usage is TRBV19 and J usage is TRBJ2-4; TRBD2 might be the D (5 bases). Germline V gene sequence: CDR1 LNHDA, CDR2 SQIVND (reference sequence). V was trimmed by 3 bases and J by 0 bases, leaving 9 bases between them. This CDR3 is built from 15 residues.

The chain uses TRBV18 and TRBJ2-5; 8 bases are a match to TRBD1. J lost 6 bases, V lost 2 bases, and 5 bases had no gene match. Looked up from germline, CDR1 is KGHSH and CDR2 is LQKENI. This CDR3 spans 14 amino acids. CDR3 loop: CASSPSGGGKTQYF. The CDR3 DNA reads TGTGCCAGCTCACCATCAGGGGGCGGGAAGACCCAGTACTTC.

The chain couples TRBV27 to TRBJ2-7, with a weak D call TRBD2 (6 bases). Trimming took 2 bases from V and 6 from J, leaving 8 bases between them. CDR3 length: 12 residues. Germline V gene lookup returns CDR1 MNHEY and CDR2 SMNVEV (reference sequence). This chain's CDR3 is CASSLGGGEQYF. CDR3 in DNA: TGTGCCAGCAGTTTAGGGGGAGGCGAGCAGTACTTC.

This clone was detected only a few times. V and J are TRBV5-1 and TRBJ2-1; D not certain. The germline V gene has CDR1 SGHRS and CDR2 YFSETQ. The V gene lost 2 bases and the J gene lost 7 bases, with 7 bases spanning the gap. The CDR3 loop spans 12 amino acids. CDR3 amino acids: CASSLPGNEQFF. Here the CDR3 DNA reads TGCGCCAGCAGCTTACCCGGGAATGAGCAGTTCTTC.

This clone was recorded once. The chain carries TRBV5-1 and TRBJ2-5; no reliable D call. The CDR3 loop spans 14 amino acids. V lost 4 bases and J lost 5, with 15 bases in between. Germline V lookup: CDR1 SGHRS, CDR2 YFSETQ. CDR3 nucleotide sequence: TGCGCCAGCAGCCCCGAGCCGTACGTCGAGACCCAGTACTTC. This sequence encodes CASSPEPYVETQYF.

The chain employs TRBV2 and TRBJ2-7; 8 positions agree with TRBD2. The CDR3 runs to 16 residues. Germline CDR1 and CDR2: SNHLY and FYNNEI. After removal of 6 bases from V and 0 bases from J, the junction contained 10 bases not matched to a gene. The CDR3 protein is CASRGGRSGSSYEQYF. The CDR3 DNA sequence: TGTGCCAGCAGGGGAGGACGGAGCGGGAGCTCCTACGAGCAGTACTTC.

This clone is a singleton in its sample. This chain uses TRBV6-5 with TRBJ2-7, with 8 bases identical to TRBD2. CDR3 length: 15 amino acids. Germline trimming cut 2 bases from V and 0 bases from J; bases unmatched to any gene: 3. CDR1 is MNHEY and CDR2 is SVGAGI in the germline V gene. For the CDR3, the DNA is TGTGCCAGCAGTTACCTGGCGGGGGGCTCCTACGAGCAGTACTTC. Its translation is CASSYLAGGSYEQYF.

The gene calls are TRBV2 and TRBJ2-2; D is unresolved. Germline V gene sequence: CDR1 SNHLY, CDR2 FYNNEI. The CDR3 is 11 residues long. Trimming cost V 6 bases and J 6 bases, with 5 bases left between them. CDR3: CASSVSGELFF. The CDR3 coding sequence is TGTGCCAGCAGCGTTTCCGGGGAGCTGTTTTTT.

This clone was seen only a few times. This rearrangement joins TRBV7-9 to TRBJ2-3; D perhaps matches TRBD1 (5 bases). Germline values: CDR1 SEHNR, CDR2 FQNEAQ (reference sequence). This CDR3 is built from 12 residues. The V end was cut by 5 bases, the J end by 11 bases, with 14 bases between. CDR3 bases: TGTGCCAGCAGCCCGCTAAAGGGGCGGCAGTATTTT. Residues: CASSPLKGRQYF. Full variable domain (outside the CDR3, taken from reference TRBV7-9 and TRBJ2-3): DTGVSQNPRHKITKRGQNVTFRCDPISEHNRLYWYRQTLGQGPEFLTYFQNEAQLEKSRLLSDRFSAERPKGSFSTLEIQRTEQGDSAMYLCASSPLKGRQYFGPGTRLTVL.